This TCR beta chain was obtained from a study of Graves' ophthalmopathy and Graves' hyperthyroidism. The germline V and J ends were trimmed by 0 bases and 11 bases, with 14 bases remaining between them. The CDR3 sequence is 12 residues long. Germline assignment: CDR1 GTSNPN and CDR2 SVGIG (reference sequence). RNA transcripts served as template for amplifying TCR beta CDR3 sequences. In the first round, RT-PCR was carried out with HTBI primers, and a multiplex PCR formed the second round. Via MiXCR, TCRdb re-called the multiplex PCR reads, giving one row per CDR3 protein. Of some 1.1 million distinct CDR3 sequences listed, about two fifths were seen once; the top ten hold more than 9.5%. General study findings and limits: A majority of expanded thyroid clonotypes exceeding 0.001 frequency were likewise present in blood. A 13-signature model separated ophthalmopathy from stable hyperthyroidism, reaching around 88% sensitivity and roughly 84% specificity cross-validated.

This clonotype was seen a few times. Antigen specificity is unknown. Only newly diagnosed hyperthyroidism patients aged 18 to 65, with under 2 months' duration, were enrolled. Certain patients, namely those with other autoimmune diseases, uncontrolled infections, pregnancy or lactation, were excluded. The V and J genes are TRBV30 and TRBJ2-7, with a possible D match to TRBD1 (5 bases). Sequenced: peripheral blood or thyroid tissue (not recorded which). The TCR was taken from an adult man with Graves' hyperthyroidism. This chain's CDR3 is CAWSVGADVKYF. The CDR3 nucleotides read TGTGCCTGGAGTGTAGGGGCCGACGTCAAGTACTTC.